This T cell receptor (beta chain) was sequenced during a study of cytotoxic CD8 clonotypes in ibrutinib-treated CLL. Clones were read by immunoSEQ multiplex PCR, and TCRdb kept only the in-frame ones, dropping some. Here the sample spans around 97,000 clones, almost 80% being singletons. CDR3 length: 22 residues. Germline lookup yields CDR1 SGHVS and CDR2 FQNEAQ. Trimming took 1 base from V and 0 from J, leaving 25 bases between them. This sequence joins TRBV7-8 and TRBJ2-6; the D call may be TRBD1 or TRBD2 (6 bases each). Source: PBMCs, taken after 12 months of ibrutinib treatment. The origin of this receptor is a human donor with chronic lymphocytic leukemia. The CDR3: CASSLGSGRRDTEYSGANVLTF. Written as DNA, the CDR3 is TGTGCCAGCAGCTTAGGCTCCGGCCGGCGGGACACCGAATACTCTGGGGCCAACGTCCTGACTTTC. Filled out from reference TRBV7-8 and TRBJ2-6, the complete variable domain reads GAGVSQSPRYKVAKRGQDVALRCDPISGHVSLFWYQQALGQGPEFLTYFQNEAQLDKSGLPSDRFFAERPEGSVSTLKIQRTQQEDSAVYLCASSLGSGRRDTEYSGANVLTFGAGSRLTVL.